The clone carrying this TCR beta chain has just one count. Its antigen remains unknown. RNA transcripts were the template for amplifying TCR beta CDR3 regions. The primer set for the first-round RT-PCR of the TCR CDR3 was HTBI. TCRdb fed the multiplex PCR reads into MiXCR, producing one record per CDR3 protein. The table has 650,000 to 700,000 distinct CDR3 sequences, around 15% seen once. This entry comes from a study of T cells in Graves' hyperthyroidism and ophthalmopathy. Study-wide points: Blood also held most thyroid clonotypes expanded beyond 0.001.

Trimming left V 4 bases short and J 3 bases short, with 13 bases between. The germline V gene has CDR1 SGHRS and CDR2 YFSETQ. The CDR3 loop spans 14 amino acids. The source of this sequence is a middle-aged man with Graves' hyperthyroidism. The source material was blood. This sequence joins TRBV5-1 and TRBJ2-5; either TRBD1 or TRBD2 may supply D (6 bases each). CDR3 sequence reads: CASSPGGQEETQYF. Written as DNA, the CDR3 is TGCGCCAGCAGCCCTGGGGGGCAGGAAGAGACCCAGTACTTC.